This T cell receptor (beta chain) is from a study of metastatic and nonmetastatic thyroid tumors. Study overall: Repertoires were compared across blood and tumor or nodule tissue from malignant and benign thyroid patients.

This clone was seen many times. Given a much more abundant clone one base away, this may be a read error. CDR1 and CDR2 from the germline V gene are DFQATT and SNEGSKA (reference sequence). There are 10 residues in the CDR3. Using MiXCR, TCRdb reanalyzed the PCR reads. The data contain tens of thousands of clones, approximately 20% of them singletons. No patient had received any treatment before thyroid surgery. Source material: adjacent normal tissue. The chain links TRBV20-1 to TRBJ2-5; D is unresolved. This sequence was found in a female donor with papillary thyroid cancer or a benign thyroid nodule (not recorded which). Some clones in this sample may be carry-over from other donors' samples. CDR3 sequence (DNA): TGCAGTGCTAGACAAGGGACCCAGTACTTC. Translation gives CSARQGTQYF.